What follows are 30 T cell receptor beta chains derived from one specimen sequenced in a study of human T cells and chemical hapten exposure. TCRdb re-called the 5' RACE reads through MiXCR, storing one row per CDR3 protein. This repertoire shows more than 75,000 distinct CDR3 sequences, about 16% found once; its top ten account for approximately 6.2%. The template was total RNA from unfractionated whole blood. All receptors derive from a female donor in good health.

V usage is TRBV7-9 and J usage is TRBJ1-5, with TRBD1 as a possible D gene (6 bases). The V end was cut by 6 bases, the J end by 9 bases, with 18 bases between. The CDR3 contains 14 residues. Germline CDR1 reads SEHNR; CDR2 reads FQNEAQ (reference sequence). CDR3 nucleotide sequence: TGTGCCAGCAGTTCTACAGGGATTTCCCCGCCCCAGCATTTT. Residues: CASSSTGISPPQHF.

The chain links TRBV28 to TRBJ2-7; D not resolved. Deletions cut 5 bases from V and 1 base from J, with 9 bases between. The CDR3 runs to 13 residues. Germline assignment: CDR1 MDHEN and CDR2 SYDVKM. CDR3 residues: CASSPSSSYEQYF. Here the CDR3 DNA reads TGTGCCAGCAGTCCCAGTTCGTCCTACGAGCAGTACTTC.

This clonotype occurred many times. J is TRBJ1-3 and V is TRBV5-1, with D maybe TRBD1 (5 bases). Trimming removed 0 bases from V and 0 bases from J, with 28 bases in between. The CDR3 totals 22 residues. The germline CDR1 and CDR2 sequences are SGHRS and YFSETQ. CDR3 amino acids: CASSLEGPRFRGLTSSGNTIYF. The CDR3, as DNA: TGCGCCAGCAGCTTGGAGGGACCCCGCTTTCGTGGATTGACGAGCTCTGGAAACACCATATATTTT.

V gene TRBV10-3 combines with J gene TRBJ1-1, with 8 bases lining up with TRBD1. The CDR3 is 14 amino acids. Looked up from germline, CDR1 is ENHRY and CDR2 is SYGVKD. With 6 bases clipped from V and 3 bases from J, the junction kept 6 bases outside the gene matches. CDR3 region: CAISEQGEHTEAFF. The CDR3 bases are TGTGCCATCAGCGAACAGGGGGAGCACACTGAAGCTTTCTTT.

The CDR3 is CASSLGRDRVTEGYTF. CDR3 coding DNA: TGTGCCAGCAGCTTAGGACGGGACAGGGTAACGGAGGGCTACACCTTC. This chain connects TRBV7-9 to TRBJ1-2, with 9 bases that match TRBD1. The CDR3 is 16 amino acids. Germline CDR1 reads SEHNR; CDR2 reads FQNEAQ (reference sequence). Losses at the gene ends were 1 base for V and 8 bases for J; bases not matched to a gene: 11.

There are a few counts of this clonotype. CDR3 sequence reads: CSVDVDRKAFF. The DNA of the CDR3 is TGCAGCGTTGACGTGGACAGGAAAGCTTTCTTT. The gene calls are TRBV29-1 and TRBJ1-1, with 7 bases fitting TRBD1. Germline assignment: CDR1 SQVTM and CDR2 ANQGSEA. V shed 3 bases and J 9 bases; nucleotides not matched to a gene: 4. CDR3 length equals 11 residues.

This clonotype was observed a handful of times. The chain joins TRBV5-6 to TRBJ2-7, with 10 positions matching TRBD1. The CDR3 sequence is 15 residues long. V shed 2 bases, J shed 7 bases, and the junction held 9 bases outside the gene matches. Germline V gene data show CDR1 as SGHDT and CDR2 as YYEEEE. The CDR3 coding sequence is TGTGCCAGCAGCTTAGACAGGGGGCGCCCCCGGGAGCAGTACTTC. Translating it yields CASSLDRGRPREQYF.

This clonotype was counted at least ten times. V is TRBV5-4 and J is TRBJ1-1; D is undetermined. Trimming took off 0 bases at V and 4 bases at J, with 7 bases between the two ends. The CDR3 has 13 amino acids. Germline CDR1 and CDR2: SGHNT and YYREEE (reference sequence). DNA of the CDR3: TGTGCCAGCAGCTTGGATGGGGTCACTGAAGCTTTCTTT. It translates to CASSLDGVTEAFF. The full variable domain, rest sourced from reference TRBV5-4 and TRBJ1-1, is ETGVTQSPTHLIKTRGQQVTLRCSSQSGHNTVSWYQQALGQGPQFIFQYYREEENGRGNFPPRFSGLQFPNYSSELNVNALELDDSALYLCASSLDGVTEAFFGQGTRLTVV.

J is TRBJ2-1 and V is TRBV13, with 9 nucleotides matching TRBD1. Trimming at V came to 5 bases and at J to 3 bases, leaving 8 bases not matched to a gene. The CDR3 consists of 16 residues. Germline lookup yields CDR1 PRHDT and CDR2 FYEKMQ (reference sequence). The CDR3 DNA sequence: TGTGCCAGCAGCGTACGGACAGGGGCGAACTACAATGAGCAGTTCTTC. Amino acids: CASSVRTGANYNEQFF.

The V and J genes are TRBV10-3 and TRBJ2-2; no clear D. Trimming left V 2 bases short and J 1 base short, with 8 bases between. The CDR3 has 15 residues. Germline V gene sequence: CDR1 ENHRY, CDR2 SYGVKD. The CDR3 loop reads CAISEQGRNTGELFF. Here the CDR3 DNA reads TGTGCCATCAGTGAGCAAGGTCGGAACACCGGGGAGCTGTTTTTT.

This clonotype was found a few times. The gene calls are TRBV7-2 and TRBJ2-5, with TRBD2 matching 8 bases. V shed 5 bases, J shed 5 bases, and the junction held 4 bases outside the gene matches. CDR3 length: 13 residues. Germline values: CDR1 SGHTA, CDR2 FQGNSA. The CDR3 DNA reads as TGTGCCAGCAGCCTACGACTAGCGGAGACCCAGTACTTC. It encodes CASSLRLAETQYF.

The chain employs TRBV5-1 and TRBJ1-6; maybe TRBD1 (5 bases). The V and J ends lost 3 bases and 10 bases respectively, with 11 bases between them. Germline CDR1 is SGHRS and CDR2 is YFSETQ. The CDR3 contains 13 residues. CDR3 sequence: CASSSQGGSPLHF. As DNA, the CDR3 is TGCGCCAGCAGCTCGCAGGGTGGATCACCCCTCCACTTT.

The chain is built from TRBV3-1 and TRBJ2-7, with TRBD1 as a possible D gene (6 bases). The germline CDR1 and CDR2 sequences are LGHDT and YNNKEL (reference sequence). The CDR3 totals 14 residues. The CDR3 region has the DNA TGTGCTACCTCCCTGGGGGCAGGGCCCGGGGAGCAGTACTTC. Translation: CATSLGAGPGEQYF.

The genes are TRBV28 and TRBJ2-7; possible D gene TRBD2, 6 bases. CDR3 length: 14 residues. V dropped 5 bases and J dropped 3 bases, with 14 bases sitting between them. Germline CDR1 reads MDHEN; CDR2 reads SYDVKM. CDR3 amino acids: CASSETRVFYEQYF. The CDR3 nucleotides read TGTGCCAGCAGTGAGACTAGGGTTTTCTACGAGCAGTACTTC.

The chain uses TRBV6-1 and TRBJ2-1; TRBD2 agrees at 10 bases. The CDR3 is 15 residues long. V shed 2 bases and J 8 bases; nucleotides not matched to a gene: 6. Per germline, CDR1 MNHNS and CDR2 SASEGT. CDR3 in DNA: TGTGCCAGCAGTGAAAGTCTAGCGGGAGATCATGAGCAGTTCTTC. Protein sequence: CASSESLAGDHEQFF.

The chain couples TRBV30 to TRBJ1-3; TRBD1 is a possible D gene (5 bases). The CDR3 is 15 amino acids. Trimming removed 3 bases at V and 2 bases at J, with 14 bases between. Germline CDR1 reads GTSNPN; CDR2 reads SVGIG (reference sequence). The CDR3 coding sequence is TGTGCCTGGAGGAACAAGGGGTTTGCTGGAAACACCATATATTTT. Residues: CAWRNKGFAGNTIYF.

The chain couples TRBV18 to TRBJ1-5, with D perhaps TRBD1 (5 bases). The V end was cut by 0 bases, the J end by 5 bases, with 11 bases between. The CDR3 sequence is 15 residues long. Germline CDR1 and CDR2: KGHSH and LQKENI. CDR3 residues: CASSPPGREYQPQHF. The CDR3 DNA follows: TGTGCCAGCTCACCACCAGGCAGGGAATATCAGCCCCAGCATTTT. The whole variable domain, remainder taken from reference TRBV18 and TRBJ1-5, is NAGVMQNPRHLVRRRGQEARLRCSPMKGHSHVYWYRQLPEEGLKFMVYLQKENIIDESGMPKERFSAEFPKEGPSILRIQQVVRGDSAAYFCASSPPGREYQPQHFGDGTRLSIL.

This clonotype was observed a few times. The chain is built from TRBV19 and TRBJ1-2; tentative D call: TRBD1 (6 bases). With 0 bases removed from V and 4 bases from J, the gap between germline ends came to 15 bases. There are 16 residues in the CDR3. CDR1 and CDR2 (germline): LNHDA, SQIVND (reference sequence). Here the CDR3 DNA reads TGTGCCAGTAGTATAGAGGCTTGGGACACCAGCTATGGCTACACCTTC. Protein product: CASSIEAWDTSYGYTF.

This clonotype has a count of ten or more. This chain links TRBV7-2 with TRBJ1-1; no firm D call. Trimming cost V 1 base and J 6 bases, with 12 bases left between them. Germline V gene sequence: CDR1 SGHTA, CDR2 FQGNSA. This CDR3 is 14 amino acids long. The CDR3 DNA is TGTGCCAGCAGCTTAGGGCGGGGTGGAGCTGAAGCTTTCTTT. This codes for CASSLGRGGAEAFF. The variable domain in full, with the rest retrieved from reference TRBV7-2 and TRBJ1-1, is GAGVSQSPSNKVTEKGKDVELRCDPISGHTALYWYRQSLGQGLEFLIYFQGNSAPDKSGLPSDRFSAERTGGSVSTLTIQRTQQEDSAVYLCASSLGRGGAEAFFGQGTRLTVV.

V gene TRBV7-1 combines with J gene TRBJ2-2; TRBD1 might be the D (6 bases). TRBV7-1 is reported as an ORF; its role is uncertain. This CDR3 region has 15 residues. Trimming shortened V by 5 bases and J by 4 bases, and 14 bases separated the two germline ends. CDR3 sequence reads: CASSISGQSTGELFF. CDR3 coding DNA: TGTGCCAGCAGCATCTCGGGACAAAGCACCGGGGAGCTGTTTTTT.

The V gene is TRBV2, the J gene TRBJ2-4; possibly TRBD2 for D (6 bases). V gave up 4 bases and J gave up 6 bases, with 13 bases separating them. Germline-derived CDR1 and CDR2 are SNHLY and FYNNEI. The CDR3 covers 14 residues. The CDR3 protein is CASSVQDGGNIQYF. As DNA, the CDR3 is TGTGCCAGCAGTGTCCAGGACGGGGGAAACATTCAGTACTTC. Complete variable domain (other parts from reference TRBV2 and TRBJ2-4): EPEVTQTPSHQVTQMGQEVILRCVPISNHLYFYWYRQILGQKVEFLVSFYNNEISEKSEIFDDQFSVERPDGSNFTLKIRSTKLEDSAMYFCASSVQDGGNIQYFGAGTRLSVL.

This clonotype was recorded many times. The J gene is TRBJ2-1, the V gene TRBV5-4; TRBD2 agrees at 8 bases. CDR1 is SGHNT, CDR2 YYREEE, per germline (reference sequence). This CDR3 comprises 16 residues. Trimming took 0 bases from V and 7 from J; bases not matched to a gene: 9. The CDR3 spells CASSLDGGTRANEQFF. CDR3 coding DNA: TGTGCCAGCAGCTTGGATGGGGGGACTAGGGCTAATGAGCAGTTCTTC.

This clonotype was counted a few times. V usage is TRBV6-2 or TRBV6-3 and J usage is TRBJ2-7; D is tentatively TRBD1 or TRBD2 (5 bases each). CDR1 MNHEY and CDR2 SVGEGT come from the germline V gene. The CDR3 totals 17 residues. The V gene lost 6 bases and the J gene lost 2 bases, with 23 bases spanning the gap. The CDR3 region is CASSPISGTDKAYEQYF. Here the CDR3 DNA reads TGTGCCAGCAGCCCAATATCCGGGACCGATAAAGCCTACGAGCAGTACTTC.

This clonotype has more than one count but fewer than ten. This rearrangement joins TRBV5-6 to TRBJ2-2, with TRBD1 identical over 7 bases. From germline, CDR1 is SGHDT and CDR2 YYEEEE. V lost 3 bases to trimming and J lost 1 base; unmatched junction nucleotides: 9. The CDR3 is made up of 17 amino acids. CDR3 DNA: TGTGCCAGCAGCTCCCAATCGGGACAGAGGAACACCGGGGAGCTGTTTTTT. It encodes CASSSQSGQRNTGELFF.

The chain has TRBV3-1 and TRBJ1-1; D unclear. CDR1 is LGHDT and CDR2 is YNNKEL in the germline V gene (reference sequence). This CDR3 spans 13 amino acids. V was clipped by 4 bases and J by 0 bases, with 6 bases between them. The CDR3, as DNA: TGTGCCAGCAGCCCCAGACTGAACACTGAAGCTTTCTTT. Translated, it gives CASSPRLNTEAFF.

This clonotype appeared many times. J is TRBJ2-7 and V is TRBV3-1, with 8 positions matching TRBD2. The CDR3 covers 15 residues. Germline V gene lookup returns CDR1 LGHDT and CDR2 YNNKEL (reference sequence). With V trimmed by 1 base and J by 6 bases, 8 bases remained unmatched. In DNA, the CDR3 is TGTGCCAGCAGCCAAGCAGCGGGGGAGCTACCCGAGCAGTACTTC. This codes for CASSQAAGELPEQYF.

This clonotype was counted only a few times. This chain connects TRBV7-2 to TRBJ2-7, with TRBD2 matching over 9 bases. Trimming at V came to 1 base and at J to 6 bases, leaving 7 bases not matched to a gene. CDR3 length: 15 amino acids. Germline V gene lookup returns CDR1 SGHTA and CDR2 FQGNSA. Here the CDR3 DNA reads TGTGCCAGCAGCTTAGTGGCGGGGGGGCCGGGCGAGCAGTACTTC. Its protein product is CASSLVAGGPGEQYF.

The chain has TRBV5-1 and TRBJ2-3; D gene ambiguous. CDR3 size: 15 residues. The germline V gene encodes CDR1 SGHRS and CDR2 YFSETQ. V shed 0 bases and J shed 2 bases, with 10 bases lying between them. CDR3 sequence reads: CASSLAPVPTDTQYF. The CDR3 bases are TGCGCCAGCAGCTTGGCGCCGGTTCCCACAGATACGCAGTATTTT.

This clonotype was seen a single time. The CDR3 loop is CASSLARVDEQYF. CDR3 nucleotide sequence: TGTGCCAGCAGTTTAGCCAGGGTTGACGAGCAGTACTTC. V is TRBV12-3 or TRBV12-4 and J is TRBJ2-7; D perhaps matches TRBD1 (5 bases). There are 13 residues in the CDR3. Trimming took 0 bases from V and 5 from J, leaving 8 bases between them.

CDR3 in amino acids: CSVEHRANTGELFF. The CDR3 DNA reads TGCAGCGTTGAACACCGCGCGAACACCGGGGAGCTGTTTTTT. The genes are TRBV29-1 and TRBJ2-2; no reliable D call. CDR3 length: 14 amino acids. V lost 2 bases to trimming and J lost 0 bases, with 7 bases between them. Looked up from germline, CDR1 is SQVTM and CDR2 is ANQGSEA.